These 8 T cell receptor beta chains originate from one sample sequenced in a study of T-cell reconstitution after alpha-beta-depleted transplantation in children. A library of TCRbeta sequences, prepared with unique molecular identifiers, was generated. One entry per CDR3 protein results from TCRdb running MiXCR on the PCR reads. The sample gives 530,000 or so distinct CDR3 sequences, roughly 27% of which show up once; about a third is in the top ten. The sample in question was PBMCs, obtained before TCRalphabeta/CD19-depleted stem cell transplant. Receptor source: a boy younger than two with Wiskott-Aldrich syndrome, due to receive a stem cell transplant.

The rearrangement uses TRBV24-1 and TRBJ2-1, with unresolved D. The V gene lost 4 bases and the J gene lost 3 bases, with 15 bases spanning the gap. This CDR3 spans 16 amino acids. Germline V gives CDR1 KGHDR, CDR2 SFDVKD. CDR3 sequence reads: CATSELGGFSYNEQFF. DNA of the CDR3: TGTGCCACCAGTGAATTGGGCGGATTCAGCTACAATGAGCAGTTCTTC.

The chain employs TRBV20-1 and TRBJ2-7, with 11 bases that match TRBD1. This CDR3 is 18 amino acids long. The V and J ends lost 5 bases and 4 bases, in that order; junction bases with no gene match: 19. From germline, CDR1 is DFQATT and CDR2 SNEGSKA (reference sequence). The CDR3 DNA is TGCAGTGCTGGGTCGGGGGACAGGGGGTCGGAAGACCTATACGAGCAGTACTTC. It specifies CSAGSGDRGSEDLYEQYF.

CDR3 nucleotide sequence: TGCAGTGCTAGAGTTCCCGGCAGGAATAATCAGCCCCAGCATTTT. Translation: CSARVPGRNNQPQHF. The rearrangement uses TRBV20-1 and TRBJ1-5; D remains unclear. The V end lost 1 base, the J end lost 4 bases, and 14 bases lay between the germline ends. Germline V gene data show CDR1 as DFQATT and CDR2 as SNEGSKA (reference sequence). The CDR3 runs 15 residues.

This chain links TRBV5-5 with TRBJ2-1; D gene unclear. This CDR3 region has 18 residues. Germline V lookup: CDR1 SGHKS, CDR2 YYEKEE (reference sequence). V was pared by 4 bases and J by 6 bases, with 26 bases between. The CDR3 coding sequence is TGTGCCAGCAGCACCCACGGCGCAGATGAAGTTTGGGCCAATGAGCAGTTCTTC. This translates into CASSTHGADEVWANEQFF.

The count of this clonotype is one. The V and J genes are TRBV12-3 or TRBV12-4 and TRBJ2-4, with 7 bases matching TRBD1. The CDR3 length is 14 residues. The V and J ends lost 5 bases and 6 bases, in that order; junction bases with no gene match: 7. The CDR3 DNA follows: TGTGCCAGCAGTAGCAACAGGGGAAGAAACATTCAGTACTTC. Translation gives CASSSNRGRNIQYF.

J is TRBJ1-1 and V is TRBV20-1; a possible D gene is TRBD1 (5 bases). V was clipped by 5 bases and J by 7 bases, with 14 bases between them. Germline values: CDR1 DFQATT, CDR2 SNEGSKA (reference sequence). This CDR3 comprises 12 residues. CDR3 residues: CSASRQGVEAFF. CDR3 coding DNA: TGCAGTGCTTCCAGGCAGGGCGTTGAAGCTTTCTTT.

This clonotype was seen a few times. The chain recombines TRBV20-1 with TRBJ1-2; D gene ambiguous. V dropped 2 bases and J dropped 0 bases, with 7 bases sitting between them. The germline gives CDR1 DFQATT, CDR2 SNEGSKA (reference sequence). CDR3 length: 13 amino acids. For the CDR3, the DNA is TGCAGTGCTAGAAGGGTTGCTAACTATGGCTACACCTTC. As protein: CSARRVANYGYTF.

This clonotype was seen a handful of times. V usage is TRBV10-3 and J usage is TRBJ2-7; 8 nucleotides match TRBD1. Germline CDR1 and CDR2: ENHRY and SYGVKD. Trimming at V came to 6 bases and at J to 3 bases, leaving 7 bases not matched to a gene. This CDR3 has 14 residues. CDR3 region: CAISPQGVVYEQYF. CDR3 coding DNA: TGTGCCATCAGCCCACAGGGGGTCGTCTACGAGCAGTACTTC.